One and the same sample provided the 20 T cell receptor beta chains below, sequenced in a study of T cell repertoires in cytomegalovirus infection. No antigen has been assigned to these receptors. TCRdb redid the calling of the reads with MiXCR, one entry per CDR3 protein. Counted here are about 890,000 distinct CDR3 sequences, approximately 32% occurring once; the ten biggest clones make up around 15%. Sequenced here: cultured CD8+ T cells from PBMCs, sampled from culture after CMV antigen stimulation. These receptor sequences come from a human donor in good health (CMV status not recorded). Some clones in this sample may be carry-over from other donors' samples.

V is TRBV6-5 and J is TRBJ2-7; 7 bases are shared with TRBD1. The trim removed 7 bases at V and 7 bases at J, leaving 13 bases unmatched. Germline V lookup: CDR1 MNHEY, CDR2 SVGAGI. The CDR3 contains 14 residues. DNA for the CDR3: TGTGCCAGCACCGACAGGACAGGAGACCCAGAGCAGTACTTC. Translated: CASTDRTGDPEQYF.

This CDR3 is CASSYPERGDNEQFF. For the CDR3, the DNA is TGTGCCAGCAGTTACCCTGAACGGGGGGACAATGAGCAGTTCTTC. This chain uses TRBV6-2 or TRBV6-3 with TRBJ2-1; 7 bases match TRBD2. CDR1 MNHEY and CDR2 SVGEGT come from the germline V gene. After removal of 2 bases from V and 5 bases from J, the junction contained 6 bases not matched to a gene. The length of the CDR3 is 15 residues.

This clonotype was recorded a few times. This chain joins TRBV19 and TRBJ2-7; the match to TRBD2 covers 7 bases. V trimming: 5 bases; J trimming: 0 bases; junction bases outside the gene matches: 10. There are 16 residues in the CDR3. Germline CDR1 and CDR2: LNHDA and SQIVND (reference sequence). This CDR3 reads CASSGLGGIHSYEQYF. In DNA form, the CDR3 reads TGTGCCAGTAGTGGCCTGGGGGGGATCCACTCCTACGAGCAGTACTTC.

This clonotype has just a few counts. The chain recombines TRBV12-3 or TRBV12-4 with TRBJ2-1, with 9 bases lining up with TRBD1. V was clipped by 5 bases and J by 16 bases; unmatched bases: 9. The CDR3 totals 12 residues. CDR3 nucleotide sequence: TGTGCCAGCAGTATCCCCGGGACAGGGAATTTCTTC. Its protein is CASSIPGTGNFF.

The CDR3 spells CASSVMRGNTEAFF. CDR3 nucleotide sequence: TGTGCCAGCAGCGTAATGAGGGGGAACACTGAAGCTTTCTTT. V gene TRBV9 combines with J gene TRBJ1-1; TRBD1 is a possible D gene (5 bases). V gave up 1 base and J gave up 1 base, with 8 bases separating them. Germline CDR1 SGDLS, CDR2 YYNGEE. This CDR3 has 14 amino acids.

This clonotype was picked up many times. The chain uses TRBV7-2 and TRBJ2-3; D call uncertain. Germline values: CDR1 SGHTA, CDR2 FQGNSA. V was trimmed by 3 bases and J by 5 bases, leaving 3 bases between them. The CDR3 sequence is 11 residues long. CDR3 DNA sequence: TGTGCCAGCAGCTTTGAAGATACGCAGTATTTT. This codes for CASSFEDTQYF.

This sequence joins TRBV7-8 and TRBJ1-5; D remains ambiguous. V lost 8 bases to trimming and J lost 5 bases, with 7 bases between them. This CDR3 comprises 11 residues. Germline CDR1 reads SGHVS; CDR2 reads FQNEAQ. CDR3 in amino acids: CASGGYQPQHF. CDR3 coding DNA: TGTGCCAGCGGAGGATATCAGCCCCAGCATTTT.

The V and J genes are TRBV11-1 and TRBJ2-2; 9 nucleotides match TRBD2. The germline gives CDR1 SGHAT, CDR2 FQDESV (reference sequence). The CDR3 totals 17 residues. The J segment lost 1 base and the V segment lost 6 bases, leaving 9 bases of the junction unmatched. In DNA, the CDR3 is TGTGCCAGCAGTTTACGGCGGGGGGGCCAGAACACCGGGGAGCTGTTTTTT. Translating gives CASSLRRGGQNTGELFF. Full variable domain (outside the CDR3, taken from reference TRBV11-1 and TRBJ2-2): EAEVAQSPRYKITEKSQAVAFWCDPISGHATLYWYRQILGQGPELLVQFQDESVVDDSQLPKDRFSAERLKGVDSTLKIQPAELGDSAMYLCASSLRRGGQNTGELFFGEGSRLTVL.

This clonotype was observed a handful of times. This rearrangement joins TRBV7-9 to TRBJ2-5, with a possible D match to TRBD1 (8 bases). CDR1 and CDR2 from the germline V gene are SEHNR and FQNEAQ (reference sequence). With 4 bases removed from V and 5 bases from J, the gap between germline ends came to 17 bases. This CDR3 has 15 residues. In DNA form, the CDR3 reads TGTGCCAGCAGCTCGACGACAGGGGAGGGGGAGACCCAGTACTTC. Encoded protein: CASSSTTGEGETQYF.

CDR3 region: CASSQATPLEAGETQYF. The CDR3 nucleotides are TGTGCCAGCAGCCAAGCTACACCTTTGGAAGCCGGAGAGACCCAGTACTTC. The J gene is TRBJ2-5, the V gene TRBV4-2; no reliable D call. V lost 1 base, J lost 4 bases, and 19 bases lay in between. This CDR3 contains 17 residues. Germline CDR1 is LGHNA and CDR2 is YNFKEQ.

This clonotype was detected a few times. The rearrangement links TRBV7-6 to TRBJ2-7, with D perhaps TRBD2 (7 bases). Germline V gene lookup returns CDR1 SGHVS and CDR2 FNYEAQ. This CDR3 comprises 14 residues. V gave up 5 bases and J gave up 7 bases, with 18 bases separating them. CDR3 region: CASSDLPGGREQYF. CDR3 in DNA: TGTGCCAGCAGCGATCTCCCGGGGGGCAGGGAGCAGTACTTC.

This clonotype has more than one count but fewer than ten. The rearrangement joins TRBV9 to TRBJ2-3; TRBD2 matches 8 bases. This CDR3 has 15 residues. Germline lookup yields CDR1 SGDLS and CDR2 YYNGEE. Germline trimming cut 2 bases from V and 0 bases from J; bases unmatched to any gene: 2. The CDR3 spells CASSVQRGSTDTQYF. CDR3 bases: TGTGCCAGCAGCGTTCAGCGGGGGAGCACAGATACGCAGTATTTT.

In its sample, this clonotype was seen a few times. This chain links TRBV10-2 with TRBJ2-1; D possibly corresponds to TRBD2 (7 bases). The CDR3 sequence is 15 residues long. Germline lookup yields CDR1 WSHSY and CDR2 SAAADI. V was shortened by 6 bases and J by 5 bases, with 17 bases between the two germline ends. The CDR3 loop is CASRNGPGGDNEQFF. For the CDR3, the DNA is TGCGCCAGCAGGAATGGGCCGGGGGGCGACAATGAGCAGTTCTTC.

The rearrangement uses TRBV7-6 and TRBJ2-3; D assignment may be TRBD1 or TRBD2 (7 bases each). This CDR3 comprises 16 residues. V shed 2 bases and J shed 5 bases, with 17 bases lying between them. Per germline, CDR1 SGHVS and CDR2 FNYEAQ. CDR3 coding DNA: TGTGCCAGCAGCTTATCGGGGGAGGGGGCCATAGATACGCAGTATTTT. Protein product: CASSLSGEGAIDTQYF.

This clonotype was found many times. The rearrangement joins TRBV6-5 to TRBJ2-7, with 10 nucleotides matching TRBD1. Germline V lookup: CDR1 MNHEY, CDR2 SVGAGI. V gave up 5 bases and J gave up 6 bases; unmatched junction bases: 13. This CDR3 is 16 amino acids long. CDR3 sequence reads: CASSLLRGQGLSEQYF. The CDR3 region has the DNA TGTGCCAGCAGTCTTCTCCGGGGACAGGGGTTGAGCGAGCAGTACTTC.

V is TRBV7-3 and J is TRBJ1-5; possibly TRBD1 for D (5 bases). V was pared by 3 bases and J by 0 bases, with 9 bases between. The length of the CDR3 is 15 residues. Germline lookup yields CDR1 SGHTA and CDR2 FQGTGA. The CDR3 spells CASSFGHSSNQPQHF. The DNA for the CDR3 is TGTGCCAGCAGCTTCGGACATAGTAGCAATCAGCCCCAGCATTTT. The full variable domain, its missing parts supplied by reference TRBV7-3 and TRBJ1-5, is GAGVSQTPSNKVTEKGKYVELRCDPISGHTALYWYRQSLGQGPEFLIYFQGTGAADDSGLPNDRFFAVRPEGSVSTLKIQRTERGDSAVYLCASSFGHSSNQPQHFGDGTRLSIL.

V usage is TRBV29-1 and J usage is TRBJ1-2; 10 bases map to TRBD1. V shed 4 bases and J 7 bases; nucleotides not matched to a gene: 6. Germline V gene sequence: CDR1 SQVTM, CDR2 ANQGSEA. The CDR3 runs to 13 residues. CDR3 region: CSVVRQGARGYTF. The CDR3 nucleotides are TGCAGCGTTGTGAGACAGGGGGCGCGTGGCTACACCTTC.

This chain joins TRBV19 and TRBJ2-1, with 9 nucleotides matching TRBD2. The CDR3 consists of 16 residues. CDR1 and CDR2 from the germline V gene are LNHDA and SQIVND (reference sequence). V lost 3 bases, J lost 3 bases, and 6 bases stayed unmatched. This CDR3 is CASSISSGVGYNEQFF. The CDR3 region has the DNA TGTGCCAGTAGTATCTCTAGCGGGGTTGGCTACAATGAGCAGTTCTTC.

This clonotype was counted between two and nine times. The V gene is TRBV6-6, the J gene TRBJ1-2, with D unclear. The CDR3 totals 18 residues. Germline V lookup: CDR1 MNHNY, CDR2 SVGAGI (reference sequence). The V end was cut by 6 bases, the J end by 3 bases, with 26 bases between. CDR3 in DNA: TGTGCCAGCAGAGTAGATCCTGCGGCCGTTCCGACGGACTATGGCTACACCTTC. It codes for CASRVDPAAVPTDYGYTF.

This clonotype was detected only a few times. The rearrangement uses TRBV19 and TRBJ2-2; 9 bases line up with TRBD1. Germline CDR1 reads LNHDA; CDR2 reads SQIVND (reference sequence). V dropped 5 bases and J dropped 1; count of bases not matched to a gene: 2. This CDR3 region has 15 residues. The CDR3 sequence: CASSWDRVNTGELFF. The CDR3 DNA reads TGTGCCAGTAGTTGGGACAGGGTGAACACCGGGGAGCTGTTTTTT.